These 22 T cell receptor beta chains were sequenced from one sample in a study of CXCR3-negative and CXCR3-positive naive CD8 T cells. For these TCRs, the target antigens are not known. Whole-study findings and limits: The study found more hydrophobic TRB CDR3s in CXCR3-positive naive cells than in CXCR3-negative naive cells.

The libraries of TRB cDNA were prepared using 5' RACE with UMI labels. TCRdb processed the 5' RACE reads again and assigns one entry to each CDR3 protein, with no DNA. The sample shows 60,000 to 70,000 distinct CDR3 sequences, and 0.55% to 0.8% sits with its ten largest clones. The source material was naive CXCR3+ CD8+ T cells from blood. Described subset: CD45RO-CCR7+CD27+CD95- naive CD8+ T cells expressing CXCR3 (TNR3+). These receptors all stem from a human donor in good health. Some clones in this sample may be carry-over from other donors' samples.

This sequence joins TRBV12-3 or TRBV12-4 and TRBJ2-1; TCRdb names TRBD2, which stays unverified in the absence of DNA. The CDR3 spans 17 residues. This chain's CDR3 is CASSDSSGASSYNEQFF.

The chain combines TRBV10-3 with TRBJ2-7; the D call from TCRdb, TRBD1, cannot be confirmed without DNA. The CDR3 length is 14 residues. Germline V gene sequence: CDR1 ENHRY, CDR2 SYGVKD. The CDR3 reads CAISTGESSYEQYF.

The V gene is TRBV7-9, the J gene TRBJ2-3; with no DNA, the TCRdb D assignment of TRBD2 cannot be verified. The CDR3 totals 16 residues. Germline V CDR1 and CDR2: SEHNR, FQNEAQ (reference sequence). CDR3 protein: CASSLGLAEITDTQYF.

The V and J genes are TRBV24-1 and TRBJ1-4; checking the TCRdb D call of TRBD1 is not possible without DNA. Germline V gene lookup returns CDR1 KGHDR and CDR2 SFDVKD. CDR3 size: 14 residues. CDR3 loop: CATSARGAGEKLFF.

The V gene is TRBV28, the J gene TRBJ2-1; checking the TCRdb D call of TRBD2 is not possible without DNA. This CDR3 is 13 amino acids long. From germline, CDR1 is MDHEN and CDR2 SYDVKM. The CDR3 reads CASSHKTGPSRFF.

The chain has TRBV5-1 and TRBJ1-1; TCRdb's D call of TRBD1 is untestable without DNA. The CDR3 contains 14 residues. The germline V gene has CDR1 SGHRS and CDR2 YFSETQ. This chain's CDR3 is CASSLLAGLSEAFF.

The CDR3 here is CSVVGAGLGTEAFF. V gene TRBV29-1 combines with J gene TRBJ1-1; lacking DNA, the TRBD1 call made by TCRdb goes unchecked. Looked up from germline, CDR1 is SQVTM and CDR2 is ANQGSEA. This CDR3 is 14 amino acids long.

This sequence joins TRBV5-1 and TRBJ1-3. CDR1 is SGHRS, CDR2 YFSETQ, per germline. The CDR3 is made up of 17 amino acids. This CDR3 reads CASSLESVSLSGNTIYF.

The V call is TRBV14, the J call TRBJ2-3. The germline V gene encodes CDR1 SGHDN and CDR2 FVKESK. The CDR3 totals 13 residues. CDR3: CASSQVATDTQYF.

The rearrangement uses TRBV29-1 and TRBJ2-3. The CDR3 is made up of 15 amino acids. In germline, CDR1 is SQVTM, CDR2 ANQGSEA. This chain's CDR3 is CSVQRQVLSTDTQYF.

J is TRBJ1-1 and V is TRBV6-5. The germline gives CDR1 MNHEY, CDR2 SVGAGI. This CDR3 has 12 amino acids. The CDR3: CASSLLNTEAFF.

CDR3 region: CASRTLDSIYGYTF. The V gene is TRBV6-2 or TRBV6-3, the J gene TRBJ1-2; lacking DNA, the TRBD1 call made by TCRdb goes unchecked. Germline CDR1 reads MNHEY; CDR2 reads SVGEGT. The CDR3 has 14 residues.

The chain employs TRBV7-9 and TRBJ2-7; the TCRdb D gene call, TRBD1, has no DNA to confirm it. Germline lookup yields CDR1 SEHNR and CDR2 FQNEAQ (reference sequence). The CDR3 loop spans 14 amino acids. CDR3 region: CASSTGHEHYEQYF.

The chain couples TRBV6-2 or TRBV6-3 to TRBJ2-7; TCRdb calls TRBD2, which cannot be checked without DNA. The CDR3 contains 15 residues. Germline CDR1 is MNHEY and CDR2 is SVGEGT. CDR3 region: CASSTIAGGAYEQYF.

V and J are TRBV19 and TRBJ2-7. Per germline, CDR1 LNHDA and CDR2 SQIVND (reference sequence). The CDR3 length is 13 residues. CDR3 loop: CASSNSNSYEQYF.

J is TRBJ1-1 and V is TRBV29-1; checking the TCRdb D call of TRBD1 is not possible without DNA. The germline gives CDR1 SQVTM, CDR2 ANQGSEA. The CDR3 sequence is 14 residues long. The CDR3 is CSVEPGQGYTEAFF.

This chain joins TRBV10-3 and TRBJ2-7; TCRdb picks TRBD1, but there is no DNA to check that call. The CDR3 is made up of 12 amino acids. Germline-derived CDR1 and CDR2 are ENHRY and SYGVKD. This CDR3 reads CAIRGRGYEQYF.

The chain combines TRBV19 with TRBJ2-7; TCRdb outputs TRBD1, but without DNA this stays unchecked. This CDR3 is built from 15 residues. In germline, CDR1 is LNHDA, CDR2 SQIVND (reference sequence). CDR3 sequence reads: CASSTPGVNPYEQYF.

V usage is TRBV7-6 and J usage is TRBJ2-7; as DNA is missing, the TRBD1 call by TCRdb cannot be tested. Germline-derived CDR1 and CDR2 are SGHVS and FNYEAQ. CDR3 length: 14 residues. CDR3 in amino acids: CASSSGTGGYEQYF.

The CDR3 loop reads CATSESGQLQETQYF. The rearrangement joins TRBV24-1 to TRBJ2-5; with no DNA, the TCRdb D assignment of TRBD1 cannot be verified. The CDR3 length is 15 residues. Germline CDR1 and CDR2: KGHDR and SFDVKD.

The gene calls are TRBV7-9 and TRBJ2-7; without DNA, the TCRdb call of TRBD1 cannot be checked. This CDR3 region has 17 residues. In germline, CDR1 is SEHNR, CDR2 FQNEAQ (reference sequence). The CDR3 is CASSPSSQGTQNYEQYF. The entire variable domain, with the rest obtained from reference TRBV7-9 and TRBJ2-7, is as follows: DTGVSQNPRHKITKRGQNVTFRCDPISEHNRLYWYRQTLGQGPEFLTYFQNEAQLEKSRLLSDRFSAERPKGSFSTLEIQRTEQGDSAMYLCASSPSSQGTQNYEQYFGPGTRLTVT.

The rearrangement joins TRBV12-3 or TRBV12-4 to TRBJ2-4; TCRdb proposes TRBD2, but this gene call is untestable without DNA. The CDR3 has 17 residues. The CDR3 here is CASSPWTSGDKWDIQYF.